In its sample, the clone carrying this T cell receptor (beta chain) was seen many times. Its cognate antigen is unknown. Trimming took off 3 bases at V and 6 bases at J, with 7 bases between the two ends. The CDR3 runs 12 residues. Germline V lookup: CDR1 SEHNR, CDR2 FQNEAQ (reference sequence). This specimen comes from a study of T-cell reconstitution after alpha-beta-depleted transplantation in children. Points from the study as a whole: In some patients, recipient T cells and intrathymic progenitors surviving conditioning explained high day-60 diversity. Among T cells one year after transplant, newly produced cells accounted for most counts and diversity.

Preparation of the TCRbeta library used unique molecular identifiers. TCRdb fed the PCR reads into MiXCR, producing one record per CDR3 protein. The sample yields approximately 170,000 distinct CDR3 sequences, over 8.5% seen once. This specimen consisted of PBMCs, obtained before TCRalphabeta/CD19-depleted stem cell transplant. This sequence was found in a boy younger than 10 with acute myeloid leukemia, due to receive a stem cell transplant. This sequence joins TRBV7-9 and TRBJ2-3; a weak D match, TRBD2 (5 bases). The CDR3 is CASSFPGDTQYF. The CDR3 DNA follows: TGTGCCAGCAGCTTCCCGGGGGATACGCAGTATTTT.